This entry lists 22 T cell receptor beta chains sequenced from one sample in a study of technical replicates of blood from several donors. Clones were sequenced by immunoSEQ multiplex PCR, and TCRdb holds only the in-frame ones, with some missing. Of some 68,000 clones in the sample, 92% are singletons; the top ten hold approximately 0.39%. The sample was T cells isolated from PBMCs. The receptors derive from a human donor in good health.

The CDR3 region is CASSLHEAGSQQFF. CDR3 DNA: TGTGCCAGCAGCTTACATGAGGCGGGCTCTCAGCAGTTCTTC. V and J are TRBV7-2 and TRBJ2-1, with D possibly being TRBD2 (5 bases). V was shortened by 2 bases and J by 11 bases, with 16 bases between the two germline ends. This CDR3 is 14 amino acids long. Germline V gene lookup returns CDR1 SGHTA and CDR2 FQGNSA.

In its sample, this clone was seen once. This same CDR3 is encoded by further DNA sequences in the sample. The CDR3 coding sequence is TGTGCCAGCAGCTACAGCAGGGACACTGAAGCTTTCTTT. Its translation is CASSYSRDTEAFF. This chain joins TRBV6-5 and TRBJ1-1, with TRBD1 as a possible D gene (5 bases). Trimming shortened V by 6 bases and J by 3 bases, and 11 bases separated the two germline ends. From germline, CDR1 is MNHEY and CDR2 SVGAGI. The CDR3 length is 13 residues.

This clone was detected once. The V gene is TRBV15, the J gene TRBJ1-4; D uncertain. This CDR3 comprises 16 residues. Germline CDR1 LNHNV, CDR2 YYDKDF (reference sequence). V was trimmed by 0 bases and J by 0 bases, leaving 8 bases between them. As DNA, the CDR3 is TGTGCCACCAGCAGAGATTCCCCATCAACTAATGAAAAACTGTTTTTT. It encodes CATSRDSPSTNEKLFF.

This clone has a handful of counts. The CDR3 reads CASSTPTGELFF. In DNA form, the CDR3 reads TGTGCCAGTAGCACACCCACCGGGGAGCTGTTTTTT. The chain has TRBV19 and TRBJ2-2; no reliable D call. Germline V CDR1 and CDR2: LNHDA, SQIVND (reference sequence). The CDR3 is 12 amino acids. The V gene lost 6 bases and the J gene lost 4 bases, with 6 bases spanning the gap.

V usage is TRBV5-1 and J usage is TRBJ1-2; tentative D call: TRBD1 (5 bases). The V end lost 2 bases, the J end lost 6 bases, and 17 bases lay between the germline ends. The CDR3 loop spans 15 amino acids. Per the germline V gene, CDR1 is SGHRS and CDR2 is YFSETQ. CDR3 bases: TGCGCCAGCAGCTTACTCGGTGGGGGGGAGGATGGCTACACCTTC. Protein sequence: CASSLLGGGEDGYTF. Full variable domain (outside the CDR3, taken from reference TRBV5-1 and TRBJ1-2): KAGVTQTPRYLIKTRGQQVTLSCSPISGHRSVSWYQQTPGQGLQFLFEYFSETQRNKGNFPGRFSGRQFSNSRSEMNVSTLELGDSALYLCASSLLGGGEDGYTFGSGTRLTVV.

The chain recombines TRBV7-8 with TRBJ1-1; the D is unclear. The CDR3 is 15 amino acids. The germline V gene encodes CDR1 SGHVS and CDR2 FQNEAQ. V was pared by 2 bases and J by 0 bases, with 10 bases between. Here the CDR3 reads CASSLYRELNTEAFF. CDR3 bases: TGTGCCAGCAGCTTATACAGAGAGTTGAACACTGAAGCTTTCTTT. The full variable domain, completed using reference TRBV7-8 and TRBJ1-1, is GAGVSQSPRYKVAKRGQDVALRCDPISGHVSLFWYQQALGQGPEFLTYFQNEAQLDKSGLPSDRFFAERPEGSVSTLKIQRTQQEDSAVYLCASSLYRELNTEAFFGQGTRLTVV.

Here the CDR3 reads CASSLTGYNEQFF. The DNA for the CDR3 is TGTGCCAGCAGCCTAACAGGTTACAATGAGCAGTTCTTC. V usage is TRBV11-3 and J usage is TRBJ2-1, with a possible D match to TRBD1 (5 bases). Germline V gives CDR1 SGHNT, CDR2 YENEEA. V lost 5 bases and J lost 4, with 9 bases in between. The CDR3 is 13 residues long.

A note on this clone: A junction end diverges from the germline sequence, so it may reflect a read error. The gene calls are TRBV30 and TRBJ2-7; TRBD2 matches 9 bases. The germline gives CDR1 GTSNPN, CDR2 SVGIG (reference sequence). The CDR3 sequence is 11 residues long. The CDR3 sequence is CSAGGAYEQYF. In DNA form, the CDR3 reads TGCTCCGCGGGGGGGGCGTACGAGCAGTACTTC.

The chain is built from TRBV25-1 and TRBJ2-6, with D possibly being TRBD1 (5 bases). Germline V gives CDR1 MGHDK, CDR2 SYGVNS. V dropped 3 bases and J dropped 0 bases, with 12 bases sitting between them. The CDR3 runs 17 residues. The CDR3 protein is CASSEPPGYSGANVLTF. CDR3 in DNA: TGTGCCAGCAGTGAGCCCCCAGGGTACTCTGGGGCCAACGTCCTGACTTTC.

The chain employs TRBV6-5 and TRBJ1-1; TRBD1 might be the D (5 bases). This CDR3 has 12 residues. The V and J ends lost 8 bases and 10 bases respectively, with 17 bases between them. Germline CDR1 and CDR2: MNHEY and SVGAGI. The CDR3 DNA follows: TGTGCCAGCTCGATCGTAGGAGGGACAGCTTTCTTT. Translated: CASSIVGGTAFF.

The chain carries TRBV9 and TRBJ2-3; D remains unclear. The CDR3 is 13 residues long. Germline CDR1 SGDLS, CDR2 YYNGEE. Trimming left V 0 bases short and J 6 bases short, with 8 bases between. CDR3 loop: CASSVDGPDTQYF. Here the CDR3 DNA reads TGTGCCAGCAGCGTAGATGGCCCCGATACGCAGTATTTT.

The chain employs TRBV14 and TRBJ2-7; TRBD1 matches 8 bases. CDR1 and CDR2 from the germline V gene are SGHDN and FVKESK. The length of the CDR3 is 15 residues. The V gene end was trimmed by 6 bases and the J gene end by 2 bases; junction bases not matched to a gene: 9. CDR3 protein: CASRPDRGETYEQYF. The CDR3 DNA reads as TGTGCCAGCAGACCCGACAGGGGTGAAACCTACGAGCAGTACTTC. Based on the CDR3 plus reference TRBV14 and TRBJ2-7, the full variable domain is EAGVTQFPSHSVIEKGQTVTLRCDPISGHDNLYWYRRVMGKEIKFLLHFVKESKQDESGMPNNRFLAERTGGTYSTLKVQPAELEDSGVYFCASRPDRGETYEQYFGPGTRLTVT.

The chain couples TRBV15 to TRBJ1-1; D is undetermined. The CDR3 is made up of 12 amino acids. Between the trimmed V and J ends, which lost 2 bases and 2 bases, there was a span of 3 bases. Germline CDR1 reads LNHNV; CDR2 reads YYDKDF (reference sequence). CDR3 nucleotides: TGTGCCACCAGCAGAATAAACACTGAAGCTTTCTTT. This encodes CATSRINTEAFF.

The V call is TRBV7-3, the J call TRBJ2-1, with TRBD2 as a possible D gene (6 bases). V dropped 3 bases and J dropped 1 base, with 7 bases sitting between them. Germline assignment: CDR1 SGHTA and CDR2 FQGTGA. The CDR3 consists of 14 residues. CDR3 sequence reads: CASSFGGSYNEQFF. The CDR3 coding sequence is TGTGCCAGCAGCTTTGGAGGGTCCTACAATGAGCAGTTCTTC.

The CDR3 is CAWSTVGGETQYF. The CDR3 DNA follows: TGTGCCTGGAGTACCGTGGGAGGGGAGACCCAGTACTTC. The chain employs TRBV30 and TRBJ2-5; 7 bases match TRBD2. This CDR3 contains 13 residues. With 2 bases clipped from V and 5 bases from J, the junction kept 5 bases outside the gene matches. CDR1 is GTSNPN and CDR2 is SVGIG in the germline V gene (reference sequence).

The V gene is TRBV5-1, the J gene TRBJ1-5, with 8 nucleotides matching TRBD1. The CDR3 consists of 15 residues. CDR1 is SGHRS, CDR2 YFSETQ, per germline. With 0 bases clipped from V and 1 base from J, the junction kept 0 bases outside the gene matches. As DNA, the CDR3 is TGCGCCAGCAGCTTGGGACAGGGGAGCAATCAGCCCCAGCATTTT. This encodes CASSLGQGSNQPQHF. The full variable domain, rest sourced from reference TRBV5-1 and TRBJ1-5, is KAGVTQTPRYLIKTRGQQVTLSCSPISGHRSVSWYQQTPGQGLQFLFEYFSETQRNKGNFPGRFSGRQFSNSRSEMNVSTLELGDSALYLCASSLGQGSNQPQHFGDGTRLSIL.

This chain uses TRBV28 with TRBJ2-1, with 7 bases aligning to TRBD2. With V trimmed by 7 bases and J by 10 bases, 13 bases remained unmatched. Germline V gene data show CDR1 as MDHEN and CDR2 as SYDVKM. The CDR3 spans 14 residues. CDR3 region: CASTLGLTENEQFF. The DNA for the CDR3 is TGTGCCAGCACCTTGGGACTAACCGAGAACGAGCAGTTCTTC.

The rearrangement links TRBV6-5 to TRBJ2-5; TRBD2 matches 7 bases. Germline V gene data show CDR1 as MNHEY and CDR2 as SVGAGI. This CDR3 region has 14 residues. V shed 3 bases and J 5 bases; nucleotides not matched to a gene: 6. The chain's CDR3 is CASSYWGGDETQYF. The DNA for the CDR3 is TGTGCCAGCAGTTATTGGGGGGGGGATGAGACCCAGTACTTC.

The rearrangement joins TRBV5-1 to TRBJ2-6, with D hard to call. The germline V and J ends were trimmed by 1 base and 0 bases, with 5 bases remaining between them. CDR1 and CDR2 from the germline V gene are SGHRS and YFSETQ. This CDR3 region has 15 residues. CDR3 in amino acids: CASSLRSSGANVLTF. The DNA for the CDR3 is TGCGCCAGCAGCTTGCGTAGCTCTGGGGCCAACGTCCTGACTTTC.

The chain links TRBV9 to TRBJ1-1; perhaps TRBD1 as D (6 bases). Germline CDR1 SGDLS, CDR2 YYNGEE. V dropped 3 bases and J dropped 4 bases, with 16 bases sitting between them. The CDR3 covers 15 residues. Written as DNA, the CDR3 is TGTGCCAGCAGCGGATACAGGGATGGGGGCACTGAAGCTTTCTTT. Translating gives CASSGYRDGGTEAFF.

The CDR3 nucleotides are TGCGCCAGCAGCCAGTACAGGGGGAACACTGAAGCTTTCTTT. It codes for CASSQYRGNTEAFF. V gene TRBV4-1 combines with J gene TRBJ1-1, with 7 nucleotides matching TRBD1. Germline CDR1 and CDR2: MGHRA and YSYEKL. J was trimmed by 1 base and V by 3 bases; bases with no gene match: 2. There are 14 residues in the CDR3.

The CDR3 nucleotides read TGCAGCGGGGCTGACAGGGGGCTTGGAGCTTTCTTT. It specifies CSGADRGLGAFF. The rearrangement links TRBV29-1 to TRBJ1-1; TRBD1 agrees at 10 bases. CDR1 and CDR2 from the germline V gene are SQVTM and ANQGSEA. Losses at the gene ends were 7 bases for V and 10 bases for J; bases not matched to a gene: 9. This CDR3 has 12 residues. Based on the CDR3 plus reference TRBV29-1 and TRBJ1-1, the full variable domain is SAVISQKPSRDICQRGTSLTIQCQVDSQVTMMFWYRQQPGQSLTLIATANQGSEATYESGFVIDKFPISRPNLTFSTLTVSNMSPEDSSIYLCSGADRGLGAFFGQGTRLTVV.